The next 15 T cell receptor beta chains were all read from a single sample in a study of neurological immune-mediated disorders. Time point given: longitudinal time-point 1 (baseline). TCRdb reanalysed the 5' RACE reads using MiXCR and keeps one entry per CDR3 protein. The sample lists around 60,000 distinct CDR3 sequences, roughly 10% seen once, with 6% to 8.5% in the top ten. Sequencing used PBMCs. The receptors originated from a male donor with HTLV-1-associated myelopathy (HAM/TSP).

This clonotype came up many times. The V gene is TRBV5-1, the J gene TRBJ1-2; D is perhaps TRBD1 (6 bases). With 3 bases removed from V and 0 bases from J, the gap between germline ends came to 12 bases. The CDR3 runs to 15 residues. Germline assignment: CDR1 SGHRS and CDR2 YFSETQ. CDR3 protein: CASSSDGQPNYGYTF. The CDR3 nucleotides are TGCGCCAGCAGCTCAGACGGACAGCCTAACTATGGCTACACCTTC.

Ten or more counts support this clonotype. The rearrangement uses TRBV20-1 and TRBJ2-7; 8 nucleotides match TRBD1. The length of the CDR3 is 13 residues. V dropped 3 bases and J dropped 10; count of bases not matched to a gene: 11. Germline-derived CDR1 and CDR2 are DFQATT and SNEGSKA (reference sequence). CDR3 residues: CSASLRAGGDQYF. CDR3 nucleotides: TGCAGTGCTAGCCTACGGGCAGGGGGCGACCAGTACTTC.

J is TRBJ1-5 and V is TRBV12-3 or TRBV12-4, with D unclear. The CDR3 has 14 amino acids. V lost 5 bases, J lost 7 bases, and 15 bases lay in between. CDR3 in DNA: TGTGCCAGCAGTCCTTTAACACTAGAACAGCCCCAGCATTTT. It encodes CASSPLTLEQPQHF.

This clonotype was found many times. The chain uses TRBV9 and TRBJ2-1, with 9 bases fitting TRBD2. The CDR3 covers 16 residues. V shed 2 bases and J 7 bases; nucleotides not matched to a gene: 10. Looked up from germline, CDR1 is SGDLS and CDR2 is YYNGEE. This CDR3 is CASSVAGGLAGNEQFF. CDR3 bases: TGTGCCAGCAGCGTCGCCGGTGGGCTAGCGGGGAATGAGCAGTTCTTC.

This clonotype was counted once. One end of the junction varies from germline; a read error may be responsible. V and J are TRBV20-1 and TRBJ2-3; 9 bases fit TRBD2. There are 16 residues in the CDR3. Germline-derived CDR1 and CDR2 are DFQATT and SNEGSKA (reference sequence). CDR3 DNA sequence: TGCAGTGCTAGAGATTTCAGCGGGGGGATCACAAATACGCAGTATTTT. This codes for CSARDFSGGITNTQYF.

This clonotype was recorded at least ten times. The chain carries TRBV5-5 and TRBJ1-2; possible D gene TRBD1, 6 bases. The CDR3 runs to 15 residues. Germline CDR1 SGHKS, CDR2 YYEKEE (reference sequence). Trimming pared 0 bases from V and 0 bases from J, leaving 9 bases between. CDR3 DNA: TGTGCCAGCAGCTTGGGGGGGCAGACTAACTATGGCTACACCTTC. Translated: CASSLGGQTNYGYTF.

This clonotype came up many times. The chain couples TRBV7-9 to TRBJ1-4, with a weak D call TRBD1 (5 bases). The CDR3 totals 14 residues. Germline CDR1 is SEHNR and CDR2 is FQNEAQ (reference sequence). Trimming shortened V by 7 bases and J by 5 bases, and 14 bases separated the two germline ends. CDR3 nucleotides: TGTGCCAGCATCGAAGACAGATCCAATGAAAAACTGTTTTTT. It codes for CASIEDRSNEKLFF.

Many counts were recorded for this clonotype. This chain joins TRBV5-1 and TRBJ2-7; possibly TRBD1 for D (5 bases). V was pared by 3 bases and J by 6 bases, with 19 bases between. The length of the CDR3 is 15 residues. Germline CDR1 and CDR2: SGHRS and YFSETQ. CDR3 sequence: CASSSPGRAPREQYF. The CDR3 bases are TGCGCCAGCAGCTCCCCAGGCAGGGCCCCCCGCGAGCAGTACTTC.

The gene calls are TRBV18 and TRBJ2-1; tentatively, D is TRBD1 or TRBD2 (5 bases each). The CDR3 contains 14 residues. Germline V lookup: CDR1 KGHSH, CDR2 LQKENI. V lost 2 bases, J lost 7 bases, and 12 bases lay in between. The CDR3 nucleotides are TGTGCCAGCTCACCAGACAGAAAGCGGAATGAGCAGTTCTTC. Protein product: CASSPDRKRNEQFF. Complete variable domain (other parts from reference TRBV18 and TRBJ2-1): NAGVMQNPRHLVRRRGQEARLRCSPMKGHSHVYWYRQLPEEGLKFMVYLQKENIIDESGMPKERFSAEFPKEGPSILRIQQVVRGDSAAYFCASSPDRKRNEQFFGPGTRLTVL.

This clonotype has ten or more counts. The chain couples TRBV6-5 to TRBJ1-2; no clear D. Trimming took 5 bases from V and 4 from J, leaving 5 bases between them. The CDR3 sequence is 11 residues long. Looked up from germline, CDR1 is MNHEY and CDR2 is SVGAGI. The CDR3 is CASSKGYGYTF. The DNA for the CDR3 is TGTGCCAGCAGTAAGGGCTATGGCTACACCTTC.

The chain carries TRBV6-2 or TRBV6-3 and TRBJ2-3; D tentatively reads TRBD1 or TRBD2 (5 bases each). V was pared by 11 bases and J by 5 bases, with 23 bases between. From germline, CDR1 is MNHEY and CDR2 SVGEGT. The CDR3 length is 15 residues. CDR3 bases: TGTGCCTGCACCCACCCCGGGACGCAGGGAGATACGCAGTATTTT. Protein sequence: CACTHPGTQGDTQYF.

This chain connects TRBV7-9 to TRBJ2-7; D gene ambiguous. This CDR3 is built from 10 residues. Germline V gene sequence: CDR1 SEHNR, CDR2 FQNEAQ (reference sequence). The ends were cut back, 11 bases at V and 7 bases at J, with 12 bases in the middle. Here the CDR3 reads CAVEPREQYF. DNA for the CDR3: TGTGCCGTGGAGCCCCGGGAGCAGTACTTC.

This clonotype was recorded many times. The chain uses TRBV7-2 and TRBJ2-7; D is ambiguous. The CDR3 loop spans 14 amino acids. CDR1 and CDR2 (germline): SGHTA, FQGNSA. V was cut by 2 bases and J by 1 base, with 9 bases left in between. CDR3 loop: CASSLWRISYEQYF. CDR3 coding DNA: TGTGCCAGCAGCTTATGGCGGATTTCCTACGAGCAGTACTTC.

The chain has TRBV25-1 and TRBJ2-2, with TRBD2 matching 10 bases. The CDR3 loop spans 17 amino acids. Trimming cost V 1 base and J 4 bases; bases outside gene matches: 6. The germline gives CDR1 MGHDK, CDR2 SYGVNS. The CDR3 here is CASSELSGGGPTGELFF. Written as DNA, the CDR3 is TGTGCCAGCAGTGAATTAAGCGGGGGGGGGCCCACCGGGGAGCTGTTTTTT.

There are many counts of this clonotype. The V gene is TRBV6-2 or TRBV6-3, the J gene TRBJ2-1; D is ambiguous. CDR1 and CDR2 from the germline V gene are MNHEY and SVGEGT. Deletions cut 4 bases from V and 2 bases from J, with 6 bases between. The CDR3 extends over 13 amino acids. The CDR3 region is CASSSATYNEQFF. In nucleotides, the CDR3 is TGTGCCAGCAGTTCCGCAACCTACAATGAGCAGTTCTTC.